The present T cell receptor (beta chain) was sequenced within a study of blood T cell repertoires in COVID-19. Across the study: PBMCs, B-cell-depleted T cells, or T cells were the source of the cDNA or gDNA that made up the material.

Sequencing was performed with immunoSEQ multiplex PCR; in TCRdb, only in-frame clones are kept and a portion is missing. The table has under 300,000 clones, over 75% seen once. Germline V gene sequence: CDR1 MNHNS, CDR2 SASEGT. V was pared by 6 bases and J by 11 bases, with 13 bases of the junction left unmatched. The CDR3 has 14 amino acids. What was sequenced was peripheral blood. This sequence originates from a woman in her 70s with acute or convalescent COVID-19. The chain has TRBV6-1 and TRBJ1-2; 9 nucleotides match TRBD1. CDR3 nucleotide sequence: TGTGCCAGCAGCCTATCGCCCCGGGACAGGGAGTACACCTTC. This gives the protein CASSLSPRDREYTF.